This record looks at one T cell receptor beta chain sequence and its context. TCRdb analysed the reads with MiXCR anew, one entry per CDR3 protein. The table shows around 330,000 distinct CDR3 sequences, with 15% to 20% occurring only once. The data derive from a study of T cell repertoires in cytomegalovirus infection. Study background: Indicated by public TCR beta signatures were CMV infection and matching HLA type.

There are 14 residues in the CDR3. From germline, CDR1 is SEHNR and CDR2 FQNEAQ (reference sequence). Trimming removed 2 bases at V and 7 bases at J, with 11 bases between. The chain has TRBV7-9 and TRBJ2-2, with TRBD2 as a possible D gene (5 bases). The clonotype comes from a human donor in good health (CMV status not recorded). Some clones in this sample may be carry-over from other donors' samples. Input material: PBMCs. The chain's CDR3 is CASSLRGINGELFF. In DNA, the CDR3 is TGTGCCAGCAGCTTAAGAGGGATTAACGGGGAGCTGTTTTTT.